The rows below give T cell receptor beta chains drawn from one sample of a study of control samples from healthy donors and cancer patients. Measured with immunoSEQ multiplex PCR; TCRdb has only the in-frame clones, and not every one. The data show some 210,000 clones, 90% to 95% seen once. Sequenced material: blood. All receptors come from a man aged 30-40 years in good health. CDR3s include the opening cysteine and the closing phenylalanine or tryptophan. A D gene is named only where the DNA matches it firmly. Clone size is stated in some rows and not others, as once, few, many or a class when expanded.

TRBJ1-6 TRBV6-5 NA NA TGTGCCAGCAGTTACTCGATAGGCGGGAACCGTTCACCCCTCCACTTT CASSYSIGGNRSPLHF
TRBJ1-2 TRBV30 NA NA TGTGCCTGGAAAAGTGGCGGGGAGAACTATGGCTACACCTTC CAWKSGGENYGYTF
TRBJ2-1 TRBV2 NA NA TGTGCCTCGGGGTGGAACTACAATGAGCAGTTCTTC CASGWNYNEQFF
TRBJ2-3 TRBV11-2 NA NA TGTGCCAGCAGCTTCTCCAGGGCAGATACGCAGTATTTT CASSFSRADTQYF
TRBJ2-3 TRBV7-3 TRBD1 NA TGTGCCAGCAGCCGACAGGGGGGGAGGGCAGATACGCAGTATTTT CASSRQGGRADTQYF
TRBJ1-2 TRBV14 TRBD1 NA TGTGCCAGCAGCGAACGGACAGGAGGGGCTAACTATGGCTACACCTTC CASSERTGGANYGYTF
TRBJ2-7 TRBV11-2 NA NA TGTGCCAGCAGCTTCTCCTCGGGCGGGAACTATAGGGAGCAGTACTTC CASSFSSGGNYREQYF
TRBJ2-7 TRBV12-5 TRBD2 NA TGTGCTAGTGGTTTGCGCGGGGGGGCCCGTCACGAGCAGTACTTC CASGLRGGARHEQYF
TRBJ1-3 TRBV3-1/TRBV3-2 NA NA TGTGCCAGCAGCCAAGGGGAAGGGACGGCCTCTGGAAACACCATATATTTT CASSQGEGTASGNTIYF
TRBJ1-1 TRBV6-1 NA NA TGTGCCAGCAGTGACCCATGGGAGGGCACTGAAGCTTTCTTT CASSDPWEGTEAFF
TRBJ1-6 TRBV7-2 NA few TGTGCCAGCAGCTTAGCAGGAACTTCGGGACACAGCTCCTATAATTCACCCCTCCACTTT CASSLAGTSGHSSYNSPLHF
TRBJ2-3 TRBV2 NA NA TGTGCCAGCAGCGCCCCCGACAGGTACACAGATACGCAGTATTTT CASSAPDRYTDTQYF
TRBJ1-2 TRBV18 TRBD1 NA TGTGCCAGCTCGCAACCTTCCGGGACAGAGTATGGCTACACCTTC CASSQPSGTEYGYTF
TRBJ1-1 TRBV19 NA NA TGTGCCAGTAGTATGAACAGGTTGAACACTGAAGCTTTCTTT CASSMNRLNTEAFF
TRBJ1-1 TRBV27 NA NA TGTGCCAGCAGTTCGGGACAAGTGAACACTGAAGCTTTCTTT CASSSGQVNTEAFF
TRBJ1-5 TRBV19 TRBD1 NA TGTGCCAGTACCCAGGGGGGATTTCAGCCCCAGCATTTT CASTQGGFQPQHF
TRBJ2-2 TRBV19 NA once TGTGCCAGTAGCCCCTCCGGGGTTCTCACCGGGGAGCTGTTTTTT CASSPSGVLTGELFF
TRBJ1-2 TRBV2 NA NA TGTGCCAGCAGTCCGGAGAACTATGGCTACACCTTC CASSPENYGYTF
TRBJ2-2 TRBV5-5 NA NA TGTGCCAGCAGCTTTGCAAGCGGGGAGCTGTTTTTT CASSFASGELFF
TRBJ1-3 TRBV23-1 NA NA TGCGCCAGCAGTCTAAGAGGGAGTATTGGGGTTCGGAACACCATATATTTT CASSLRGSIGVRNTIYF
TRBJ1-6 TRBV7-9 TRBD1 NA TGTGCCAGCAGCGTCGGGACAGGGAATTCACCCCTCCACTTT CASSVGTGNSPLHF
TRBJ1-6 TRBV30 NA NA TGTGCCTGGCGGGAGGGGTGGAATTCACCCCTCCACTTT CAWREGWNSPLHF
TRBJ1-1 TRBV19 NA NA TGTGCCAGCCGCCCGGGGGGCACTGAAGCTTTCTTT CASRPGGTEAFF
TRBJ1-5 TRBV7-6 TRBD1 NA TGTGCCAGCAGCTTAGGTGGCAGGGGGACTTATCAGCCCCAGCATTTT CASSLGGRGTYQPQHF
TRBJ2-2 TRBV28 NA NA TGTGCCAGCAGTACTACGGTTCCGAACACCGGGGAGCTGTTTTTT CASSTTVPNTGELFF
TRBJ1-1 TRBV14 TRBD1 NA TGTGCCAGTACTAAAGGGGGCGCGAACACTGAAGCTTTCTTT CASTKGGANTEAFF
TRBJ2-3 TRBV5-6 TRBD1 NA TGTGCCAGCAACTCAGACAGGGGTGTAGCAGATACGCAGTATTTT CASNSDRGVADTQYF
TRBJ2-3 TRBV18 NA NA TGTGCCAGCTCACCTAATATGGTTGAGGGCGCAGATACGCAGTATTTT CASSPNMVEGADTQYF
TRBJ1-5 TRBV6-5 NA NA TGTGCCAGCAGCCCCGGGGCTTCATGGCAGCCCCAGCATTTT CASSPGASWQPQHF
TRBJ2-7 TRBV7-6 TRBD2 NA TGTGCCAGCAGCCAAGGAGCGGGGGGCTCCTACGAGCAGTACTTC CASSQGAGGSYEQYF
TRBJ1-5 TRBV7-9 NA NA TGTGCCAGCAGCCCGGTGGAACAGGACGGGGTTAGGAATCAGCCCCAGCATTTT CASSPVEQDGVRNQPQHF
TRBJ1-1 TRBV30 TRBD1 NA TGTGCCTGGAATAGACCCGGGACAGGGGCAAAAGTGGCTGAAGCTTTCTTT CAWNRPGTGAKVAEAFF
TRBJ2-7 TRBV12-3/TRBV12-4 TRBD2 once TGTGCCAGCAGTCAAGGACTAGGCTACGAGCAGTACTTC CASSQGLGYEQYF
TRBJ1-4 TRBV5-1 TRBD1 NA TGCGCCAGCAGCTTCACAGGGGGCGGTGAAAAACTGTTTTTT CASSFTGGGEKLFF
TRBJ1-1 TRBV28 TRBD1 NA TGTGCCAGCACCCGACCAGGACAGGGAGGTTACACTGAAGCTTTCTTT CASTRPGQGGYTEAFF
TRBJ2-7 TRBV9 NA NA TGTGCCAGCAGCGTAGATTGGCAGGGAACCCTGGACTTC CASSVDWQGTLDF
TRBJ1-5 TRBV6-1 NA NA TGTGCCAGCAGTGAATATGGGGGGCTGGGCAATCAGCCCCAGCATTTT CASSEYGGLGNQPQHF
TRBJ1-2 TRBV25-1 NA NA TGTGCCAGCACCGCCACGTCCCAGGGAGGCTACACCTTC CASTATSQGGYTF
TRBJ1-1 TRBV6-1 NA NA TGTGCCAGCAGTGAATTAAGGTCGTCTGAAGCTTTCTTT CASSELRSSEAFF
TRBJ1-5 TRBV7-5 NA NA TGTGTCAGAAGCTTCGGGGACAGGGGGAATCAGCCCCAGCATTTT CVRSFGDRGNQPQHF
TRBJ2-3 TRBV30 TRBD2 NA TGTGCCTGGTCAAAAGGGGGTCTAGCGGGAGATACGCAGTATTTT CAWSKGGLAGDTQYF
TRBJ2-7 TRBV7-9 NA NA TGTGCCAGCAGCTTGTTGGGGGCCTACGAGCAGTACTTC CASSLLGAYEQYF
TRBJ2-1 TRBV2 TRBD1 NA TGTGCCAGCAGTTTGACAGGGTCTTCCTACAATGAGCAGTTCTTC CASSLTGSSYNEQFF
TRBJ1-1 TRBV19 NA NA TGTGCCAGTAGTATAGCACTGAACACTGAAGCTTTCTTT CASSIALNTEAFF
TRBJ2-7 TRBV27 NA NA TGTGCCAGCAGCCCCAGGCGGGGCACCTACGAGCAGTACTTC CASSPRRGTYEQYF
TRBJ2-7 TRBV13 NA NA TGTGCCAGCAGCTTAGGACAGCCAACCTACGAGCAGTACTTC CASSLGQPTYEQYF
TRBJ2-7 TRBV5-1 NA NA TGCGCCAGCAGCTTCACAGGGAACTACGAGCAGTACTTC CASSFTGNYEQYF
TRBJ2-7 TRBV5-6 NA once TGTGCCAGCAGCTTATACAAGGAGACGCAGTACTTC CASSLYKETQYF